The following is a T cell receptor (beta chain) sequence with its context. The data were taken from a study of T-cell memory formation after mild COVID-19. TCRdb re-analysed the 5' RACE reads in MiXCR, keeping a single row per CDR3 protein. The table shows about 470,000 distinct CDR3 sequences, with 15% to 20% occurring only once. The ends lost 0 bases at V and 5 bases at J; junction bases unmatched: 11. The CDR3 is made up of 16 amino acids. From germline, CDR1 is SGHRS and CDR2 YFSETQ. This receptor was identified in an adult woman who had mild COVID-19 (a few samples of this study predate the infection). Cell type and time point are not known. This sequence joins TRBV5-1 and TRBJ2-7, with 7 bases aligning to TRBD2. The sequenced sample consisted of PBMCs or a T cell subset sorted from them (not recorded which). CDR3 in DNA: TGCGCCAGCAGCTTGGACAGACTAGCCACAGGTGACGAGCAGTACTTC. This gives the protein CASSLDRLATGDEQYF.